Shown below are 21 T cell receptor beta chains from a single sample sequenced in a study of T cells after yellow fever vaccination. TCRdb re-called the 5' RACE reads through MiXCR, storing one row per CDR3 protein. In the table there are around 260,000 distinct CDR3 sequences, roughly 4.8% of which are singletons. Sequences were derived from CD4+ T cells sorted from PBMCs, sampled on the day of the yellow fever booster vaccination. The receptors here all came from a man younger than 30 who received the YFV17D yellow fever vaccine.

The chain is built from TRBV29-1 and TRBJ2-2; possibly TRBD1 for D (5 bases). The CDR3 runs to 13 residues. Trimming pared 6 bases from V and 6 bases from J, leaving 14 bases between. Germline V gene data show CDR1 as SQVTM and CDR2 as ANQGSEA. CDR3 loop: CSVSREDAGELFF. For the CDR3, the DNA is TGCAGCGTCTCCAGGGAAGACGCCGGGGAGCTGTTTTTT.

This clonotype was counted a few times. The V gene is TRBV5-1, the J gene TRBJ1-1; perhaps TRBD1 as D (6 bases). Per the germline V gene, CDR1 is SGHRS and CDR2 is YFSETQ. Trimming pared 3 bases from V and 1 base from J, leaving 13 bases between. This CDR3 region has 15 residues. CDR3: CASSWAGTPNTEAFF. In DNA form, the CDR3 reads TGCGCCAGCAGCTGGGCCGGGACACCGAACACTGAAGCTTTCTTT.

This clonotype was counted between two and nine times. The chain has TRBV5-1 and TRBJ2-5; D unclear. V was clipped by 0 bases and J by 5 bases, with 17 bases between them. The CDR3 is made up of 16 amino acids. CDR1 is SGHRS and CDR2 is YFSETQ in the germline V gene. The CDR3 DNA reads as TGCGCCAGCAGCTTGGGTACAAGAGGCTTGGGGGAGACCCAGTACTTC. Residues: CASSLGTRGLGETQYF.

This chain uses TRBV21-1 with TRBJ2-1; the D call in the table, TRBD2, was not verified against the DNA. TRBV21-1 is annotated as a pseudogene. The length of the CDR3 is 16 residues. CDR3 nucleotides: TGTGCCAGCAGCAAAGCGCCTAGCGGGGGGGCCGGTGAGCAGTTCTTC. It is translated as CASSKAPSGGAGEQFF.

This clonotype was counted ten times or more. As DNA, the CDR3 is TGTGCCAGCAGCCTGCGTCGGACTAGCGGGGGGCATGAGCAGTTCTTC. The encoded protein is CASSLRRTSGGHEQFF. The chain carries TRBV3-1 and TRBJ2-1, with 14 nucleotides matching TRBD2. This CDR3 has 16 amino acids. V shed 4 bases and J 8 bases; nucleotides not matched to a gene: 7. From germline, CDR1 is LGHDT and CDR2 YNNKEL (reference sequence).

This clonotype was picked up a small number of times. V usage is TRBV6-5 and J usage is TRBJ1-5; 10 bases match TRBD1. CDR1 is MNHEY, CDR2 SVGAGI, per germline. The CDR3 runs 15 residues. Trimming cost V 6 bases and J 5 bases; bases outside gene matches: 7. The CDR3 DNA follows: TGTGCCAGCAGCCCGGGACAGGGGTTATATCAGCCCCAGCATTTT. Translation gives CASSPGQGLYQPQHF.

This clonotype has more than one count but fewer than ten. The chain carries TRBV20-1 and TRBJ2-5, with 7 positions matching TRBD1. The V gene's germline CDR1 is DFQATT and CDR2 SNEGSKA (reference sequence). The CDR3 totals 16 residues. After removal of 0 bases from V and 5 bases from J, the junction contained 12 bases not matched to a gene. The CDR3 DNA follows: TGCAGTGCTAGAGATAGGGGACAGTCTCGTAAGGAGACCCAGTACTTC. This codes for CSARDRGQSRKETQYF.

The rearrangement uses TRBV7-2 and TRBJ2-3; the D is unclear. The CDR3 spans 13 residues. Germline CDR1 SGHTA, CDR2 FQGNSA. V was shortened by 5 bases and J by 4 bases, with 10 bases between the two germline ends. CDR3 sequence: CASSPQTPDTQYF. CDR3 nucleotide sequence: TGTGCCAGCAGCCCCCAGACCCCAGATACGCAGTATTTT.

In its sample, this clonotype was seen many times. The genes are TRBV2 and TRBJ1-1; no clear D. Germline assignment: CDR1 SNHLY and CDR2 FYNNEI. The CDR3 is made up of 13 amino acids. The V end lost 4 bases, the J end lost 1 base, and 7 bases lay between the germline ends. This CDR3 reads CASSAGANTEAFF. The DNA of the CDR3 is TGTGCCAGCAGTGCCGGCGCGAACACTGAAGCTTTCTTT.

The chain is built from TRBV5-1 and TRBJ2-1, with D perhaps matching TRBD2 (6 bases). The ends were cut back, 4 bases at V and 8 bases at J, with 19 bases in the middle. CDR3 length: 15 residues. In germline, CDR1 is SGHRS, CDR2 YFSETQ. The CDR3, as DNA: TGCGCCAGCAGCCTGGCGGGGACCGTGGAGGATGAGCAGTTCTTC. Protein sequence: CASSLAGTVEDEQFF.

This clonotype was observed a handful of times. CDR3 amino acids: CASSHGTSTDTQYF. The CDR3 coding sequence is TGTGCCAGCAGTCACGGGACCAGCACAGATACGCAGTATTTT. The chain links TRBV6-5 to TRBJ2-3; either TRBD1 or TRBD2 may supply D (5 bases each). V shed 5 bases and J shed 0 bases, with 9 bases lying between them. CDR3 length: 14 amino acids. CDR1 is MNHEY and CDR2 is SVGAGI in the germline V gene.

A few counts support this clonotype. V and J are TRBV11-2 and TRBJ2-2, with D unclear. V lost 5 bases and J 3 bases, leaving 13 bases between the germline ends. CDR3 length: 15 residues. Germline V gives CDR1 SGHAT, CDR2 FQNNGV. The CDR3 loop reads CASSRAWAYTGELFF. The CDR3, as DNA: TGTGCCAGCAGCCGCGCTTGGGCTTACACCGGGGAGCTGTTTTTT. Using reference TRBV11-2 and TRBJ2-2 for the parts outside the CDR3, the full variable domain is EAGVAQSPRYKIIEKRQSVAFWCNPISGHATLYWYQQILGQGPKLLIQFQNNGVVDDSQLPKDRFSAERLKGVDSTLKIQPAKLEDSAVYLCASSRAWAYTGELFFGEGSRLTVL.

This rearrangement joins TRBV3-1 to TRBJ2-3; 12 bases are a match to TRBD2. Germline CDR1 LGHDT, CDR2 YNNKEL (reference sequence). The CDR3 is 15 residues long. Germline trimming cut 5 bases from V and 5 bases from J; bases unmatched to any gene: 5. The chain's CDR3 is CASSTTSGGRDTQYF. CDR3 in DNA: TGTGCCAGCAGCACGACTAGCGGGGGACGAGATACGCAGTATTTT.

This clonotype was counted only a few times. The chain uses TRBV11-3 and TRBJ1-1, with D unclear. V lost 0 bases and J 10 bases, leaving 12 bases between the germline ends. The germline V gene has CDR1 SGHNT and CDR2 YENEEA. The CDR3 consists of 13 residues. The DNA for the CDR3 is TGTGCCAGCAGCTTAGAACACCGTGGGCGAGCTTTCTTT. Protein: CASSLEHRGRAFF.

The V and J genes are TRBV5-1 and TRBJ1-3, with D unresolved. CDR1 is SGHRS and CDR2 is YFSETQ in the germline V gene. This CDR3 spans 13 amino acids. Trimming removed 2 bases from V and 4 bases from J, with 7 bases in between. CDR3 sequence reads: CASSFEGGNTIYF. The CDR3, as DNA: TGCGCCAGCAGCTTCGAGGGCGGAAACACCATATATTTT. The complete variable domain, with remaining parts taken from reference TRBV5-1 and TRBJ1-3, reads KAGVTQTPRYLIKTRGQQVTLSCSPISGHRSVSWYQQTPGQGLQFLFEYFSETQRNKGNFPGRFSGRQFSNSRSEMNVSTLELGDSALYLCASSFEGGNTIYFGEGSWLTVV.

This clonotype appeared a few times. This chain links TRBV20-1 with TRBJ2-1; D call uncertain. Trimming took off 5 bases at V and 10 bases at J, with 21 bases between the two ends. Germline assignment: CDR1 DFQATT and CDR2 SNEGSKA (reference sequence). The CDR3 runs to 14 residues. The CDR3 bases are TGCAGTGCTGGGTCGGGCCACCAGAGAAGGGAGCAGTTCTTC. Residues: CSAGSGHQRREQFF.

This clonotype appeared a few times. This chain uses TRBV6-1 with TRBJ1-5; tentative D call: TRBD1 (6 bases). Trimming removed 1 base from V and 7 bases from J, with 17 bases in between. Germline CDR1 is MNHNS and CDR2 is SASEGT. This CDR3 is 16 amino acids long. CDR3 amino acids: CASSEGVGGGLQPQHF. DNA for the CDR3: TGTGCCAGCAGTGAAGGGGTGGGGGGCGGATTACAGCCCCAGCATTTT.

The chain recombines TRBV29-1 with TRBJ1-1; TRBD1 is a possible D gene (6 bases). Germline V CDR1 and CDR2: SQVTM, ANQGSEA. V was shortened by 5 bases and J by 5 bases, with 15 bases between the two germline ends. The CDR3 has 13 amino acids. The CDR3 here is CSVRYRGGTEAFF. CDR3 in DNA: TGCAGCGTTCGTTACAGAGGGGGGACTGAAGCTTTCTTT.

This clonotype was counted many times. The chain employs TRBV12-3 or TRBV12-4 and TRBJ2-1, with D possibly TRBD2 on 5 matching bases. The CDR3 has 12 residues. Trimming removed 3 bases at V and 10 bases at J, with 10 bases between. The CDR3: CASSLSGREQFF. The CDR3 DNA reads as TGTGCCAGCAGTTTGTCTGGGAGAGAGCAGTTCTTC.

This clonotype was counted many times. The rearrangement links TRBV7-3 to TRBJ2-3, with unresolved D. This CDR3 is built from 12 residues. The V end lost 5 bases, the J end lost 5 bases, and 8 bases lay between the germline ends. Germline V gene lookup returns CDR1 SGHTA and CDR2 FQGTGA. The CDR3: CASSLLKDTQYF. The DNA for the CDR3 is TGTGCCAGCAGCCTACTAAAAGATACGCAGTATTTT.

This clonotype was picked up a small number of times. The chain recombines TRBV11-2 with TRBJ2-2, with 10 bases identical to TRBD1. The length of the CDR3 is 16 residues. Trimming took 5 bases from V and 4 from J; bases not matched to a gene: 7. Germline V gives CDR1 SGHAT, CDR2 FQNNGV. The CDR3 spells CASSKIRDRGTGELFF. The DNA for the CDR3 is TGTGCCAGCAGCAAGATCCGGGACAGGGGCACCGGGGAGCTGTTTTTT. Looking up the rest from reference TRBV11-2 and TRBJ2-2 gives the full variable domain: EAGVAQSPRYKIIEKRQSVAFWCNPISGHATLYWYQQILGQGPKLLIQFQNNGVVDDSQLPKDRFSAERLKGVDSTLKIQPAKLEDSAVYLCASSKIRDRGTGELFFGEGSRLTVL.